Sequencing of this TCR beta chain was carried out in a study of Graves' ophthalmopathy and Graves' hyperthyroidism. Findings of the study overall: Cross-validated, the 13-signature model showed 87.88%/81.08% sensitivity/specificity, and 80%/75% in the test set. The model's ophthalmopathy progression predictions had approximately 71% sensitivity and approximately 72% specificity. Clonotypes were expanded in thyroid at above 0.001 frequency, and most also appeared in blood.

CDR1 MDHEN and CDR2 SYDVKM come from the germline V gene. CDR3 length: 10 residues. V dropped 8 bases and J dropped 6 bases, with 4 bases sitting between them. In this cohort, patients with other autoimmune diseases, uncontrolled infections, pregnancy or lactation were excluded. Amplification targeted the TCR beta CDR3 regions, with RNA transcripts as the source material. The first-round RT-PCR employed HTBI primers together with the Qiagen OneStep RT-PCR kit. A multiplex PCR was then performed as the second round. TCRdb itself ran the multiplex PCR reads through MiXCR, one entry per CDR3 protein. The table records over a million distinct CDR3 sequences, less than 45% of them present only once. About this clonotype: Antigen: not known.

This clonotype was obtained from an adult man with Graves' hyperthyroidism. Sequencing used peripheral blood or thyroid tissue (not recorded which). The chain recombines TRBV28 with TRBJ1-4; no firm D call. The CDR3 here is CASRHEKLFF. The DNA of the CDR3 is TGTGCCAGCCGCCATGAAAAACTGTTTTTT.